This T cell receptor (beta chain) is drawn from a study of T cells in Graves' hyperthyroidism and ophthalmopathy. Broader study findings: Stable hyperthyroidism and ophthalmopathy were separated using 13 V-J signatures. Blood held most thyroid clonotypes expanded above 0.001 frequency.

Ophthalmopathy patients had Clinical Activity Score at least 3, NOSPECS grade at least 4, duration under 3 months. On the basis of clinical symptoms, serum thyroxine and TRAb, thyroid ultrasound and orbital computed tomography, diagnoses were made. This clonotype came up many times. Its target is unknown. CDR3 length: 14 amino acids. From germline, CDR1 is SGHTA and CDR2 FQGNSA. Trimming shortened V by 3 bases and J by 0 bases, and 7 bases separated the two germline ends. Amplified TCR beta CDR3 regions derived from RNA transcripts. HTBI primers were used for first-round RT-PCR of the TCR CDR3. TCRdb analysed the multiplex PCR reads with MiXCR anew, one entry per CDR3 protein. The sample includes about 600,000 distinct CDR3 sequences, approximately 15% of them seen just once.

This chain uses TRBV7-2 with TRBJ2-3; D perhaps matches TRBD2 (6 bases). The sequence was obtained from a woman under 30 with Graves' ophthalmopathy. The sample was blood. CDR3: CASSFGGSTDTQYF. The CDR3 nucleotides read TGTGCCAGCAGCTTCGGGGGTAGCACAGATACGCAGTATTTT.